This is a list of T cell receptor beta chains from one sample in a study of a mutant IDH1 vaccine in newly diagnosed glioma. The antigens for these receptors are not known. Data came from immunoSEQ multiplex PCR; TCRdb stores just in-frame clones and leaves some out. The repertoire has roughly 48,000 clones, 91% of them found once; the top ten carry over 2%. The sample in question was PBMCs, obtained from a glioma patient whose treatment included an IDH1 peptide vaccine. Receptors originate from a man in his fifties or sixties with glioma. CDR3s include the opening cysteine and the closing phenylalanine or tryptophan. D genes are given only for firm matches. Only some rows state a clone size, as once, few, many or a class for expanded clones.

>once|TRBD1|TRBV18|TRBJ2-6
CASSLRQGSDPSGANVLTF
TGTGCCAGCTCACTCCGACAGGGGTCGGATCCCTCTGGGGCCAACGTCCTGACTTTC
>few|TRBD2|TRBV7-8|TRBJ2-1
CASSLPYRLAGIYNEQFF
TGTGCCAGCAGCTTACCCTATCGACTAGCGGGCATATACAATGAGCAGTTCTTC
>-|-|TRBV9|TRBJ1-3
CASSVGQNSGNTIYF
TGTGCCAGCAGCGTCGGACAGAACTCTGGAAACACCATATATTTT
>-|-|TRBV18|TRBJ2-7
CASSPNRAYEQYF
TGTGCCAGCTCTCCTAACAGGGCCTACGAGCAGTACTTC
>-|TRBD1|TRBV6-5|TRBJ1-3
CASSRDRAGNTIYF
TGTGCCAGCAGCCGAGACAGGGCTGGAAACACCATATATTTT
>once|-|TRBV6-6|TRBJ1-4
CASSISASTNEKLFF
TGTGCCAGCAGTATCTCGGCATCAACTAATGAAAAACTGTTTTTT
>-|-|TRBV28|TRBJ1-1
CASSETGSTEAFF
TGTGCCAGCAGCGAAACAGGGAGCACTGAAGCTTTCTTT
>-|-|TRBV19|TRBJ1-4
CASSNRTPGEKLFF
TGTGCCAGTAGTAACCGGACCCCAGGTGAAAAACTGTTTTTT
>once|-|TRBV2|TRBJ2-7
CASNGGTYEQYF
TGTGCCAGCAACGGTGGGACCTACGAGCAGTACTTC
>-|TRBD1|TRBV18|TRBJ2-3
CASSLTGSTDTQYF
TGTGCCAGCTCACTGACAGGGTCCACAGATACGCAGTATTTT
>-|-|TRBV11-1|TRBJ2-7
CASSPAPPDEQYF
TGTGCCAGCAGCCCGGCCCCCCCAGACGAGCAGTACTTC
>-|-|TRBV5-1|TRBJ2-7
CASSLRRHSYEQYF
TGCGCCAGCAGCTTGCGCAGACACTCCTACGAGCAGTACTTC
>-|TRBD1|TRBV6-1|TRBJ2-4
CASSDPGGPKNIQYF
TGTGCCAGCAGTGACCCAGGGGGACCCAAAAACATTCAGTACTTC
>-|-|TRBV5-1|TRBJ2-2
CASSLRHRGSDTGELFF
TGCGCCAGCAGCTTGCGGCATAGGGGGTCCGACACCGGGGAGCTGTTTTTT
>-|TRBD1|TRBV4-1|TRBJ1-1
CASSRPRTGRNTEAFF
TGCGCCAGCAGCCGCCCGAGGACAGGGCGGAACACTGAAGCTTTCTTT
>-|TRBD2|TRBV9|TRBJ2-7
CASGGGSGDYEQYF
TGTGCCAGCGGCGGGGGTAGCGGGGACTACGAGCAGTACTTC
>-|-|TRBV4-2|TRBJ2-5
CASSQDSGQETQYF
TGTGCCAGCAGCCAAGATAGCGGCCAAGAGACCCAGTACTTC
>-|TRBD2|TRBV5-1|TRBJ2-1
CASSWSGVSYNEQFF
TGCGCCAGCAGCTGGAGCGGGGTCTCCTACAATGAGCAGTTCTTC
>-|TRBD2|TRBV5-6|TRBJ2-7
CASSAKGGSLYEQYF
TGTGCCAGCAGCGCGAAGGGCGGGAGCCTCTACGAGCAGTACTTC
>-|-|TRBV6-5|TRBJ2-3
CASSSPETDTQYF
TGTGCCAGCAGTTCTCCCGAAACAGATACGCAGTATTTT
>-|TRBD2|TRBV7-9|TRBJ2-1
CASSLAGGRNEQFF
TGTGCCAGCAGCTTAGCTGGCGGGAGGAATGAGCAGTTCTTC
>-|-|TRBV2|TRBJ2-7
CASLRLQGSEQYF
TGTGCCAGCCTACGCCTACAGGGTAGTGAGCAGTACTTC
>-|-|TRBV18|TRBJ2-4
CASSPLEVVKNIQYF
TGTGCCAGCTCACCGCTAGAAGTTGTCAAAAACATTCAGTACTTC
>-|TRBD1|TRBV5-8|TRBJ2-2
CASSRTGNIAGELFF
TGTGCCAGCAGCAGGACAGGGAATATCGCCGGGGAGCTGTTTTTT
>-|TRBD1|TRBV30|TRBJ2-7
CAWTHGTGYYEQYF
TGTGCCTGGACCCACGGGACAGGGTACTACGAGCAGTACTTC
>-|TRBD1|TRBV29-1|TRBJ1-2
CSVAVRKQGTGPMNYGYTF
TGCAGCGTTGCAGTTAGGAAACAGGGGACAGGGCCCATGAACTATGGCTACACCTTC
>once|-|TRBV19|TRBJ1-1
CASSITPSVNTEAFF
TGTGCCAGTAGTATAACCCCCTCAGTGAACACTGAAGCTTTCTTT
>-|TRBD1|TRBV5-1|TRBJ1-2
CASSGTGQANYGYTF
TGCGCCAGCAGCGGGACAGGTCAAGCTAACTATGGCTACACCTTC
>-|-|TRBV10-2|TRBJ2-7
CASGGLPQTGQYF
TGCGCCAGCGGAGGACTCCCCCAAACCGGGCAGTACTTC
>-|-|TRBV6-4|TRBJ2-1
CASSDNGGGGNEQFF
TGTGCCAGCAGTGACAATGGCGGAGGGGGCAATGAGCAGTTCTTC
>-|TRBD1|TRBV7-6|TRBJ2-1
CASGQGSNEQFF
TGTGCCAGCGGACAGGGATCCAATGAGCAGTTCTTC
>-|TRBD1|TRBV7-9|TRBJ1-2
CASSLGGGQAHGYTF
TGTGCCAGCAGCTTAGGAGGGGGACAGGCTCATGGCTACACCTTC
>-|-|TRBV6-1|TRBJ2-5
CASSEAASVETQYF
TGTGCCAGCAGTGAAGCGGCTAGCGTCGAGACCCAGTACTTC
>-|-|TRBV6-5|TRBJ1-2
CASSYDSNYGYTF
TGTGCCAGCAGTTACGACAGTAACTATGGCTACACCTTC
>-|-|TRBV10-1|TRBJ2-3
CASSESGRSTDTQYF
TGCGCCAGCAGTGAGTCCGGCAGGAGCACAGATACGCAGTATTTT
>-|-|TRBV5-6|TRBJ1-1
CASSSHDVKAFF
TGTGCCAGCAGCTCCCATGACGTGAAAGCTTTCTTT
>-|TRBD1|TRBV4-1|TRBJ2-7
CASSQAGTGETYEQYF
TGCGCCAGCAGCCAGGCCGGGACAGGGGAAACCTACGAGCAGTACTTC
>few|-|TRBV19|TRBJ1-4
CASSTSAGWNEKLFF
TGTGCCAGTAGTACCTCAGCCGGGTGGAATGAAAAACTGTTTTTT
>-|-|TRBV4-3|TRBJ2-1
CASSQALNDEQFF
TGCGCCAGCAGCCAAGCGCTCAACGATGAGCAGTTCTTC
>-|-|TRBV6-5|TRBJ2-7
CASSYLWSSSYEQYF
TGTGCCAGCAGTTATTTATGGTCTTCCTCCTACGAGCAGTACTTC
>-|TRBD2|TRBV2|TRBJ2-3
CASTLAGRGTDTQYF
TGTGCCAGCACTCTAGCGGGGAGGGGCACAGATACGCAGTATTTT
>-|-|TRBV10-3|TRBJ2-1
CAIRTGSGSYNEQFF
TGTGCCATCAGGACAGGTTCGGGTTCCTACAATGAGCAGTTCTTC
>-|-|TRBV4-1|TRBJ1-2
CASSQGLEGSSYGYTF
TGCGCCAGCAGCCAGGGCCTAGAGGGTTCGAGCTATGGCTACACCTTC
>-|TRBD2|TRBV18|TRBJ2-5
CASSSGLAGGQETQYF
TGTGCCAGCTCATCCGGACTAGCGGGGGGACAAGAGACCCAGTACTTC
>-|-|TRBV11-2|TRBJ2-7
CASSLAPIGPSSYEQYF
TGTGCCAGCAGCTTAGCCCCTATAGGACCCAGCTCCTACGAGCAGTACTTC
>-|TRBD2|TRBV18|TRBJ2-5
CASSPRGRLAGGYQETQYF
TGTGCCAGCTCACCACGGGGTCGGCTAGCGGGGGGGTACCAAGAGACCCAGTACTTC
>-|TRBD1|TRBV6-1|TRBJ1-4
CASSDVQGPTNEKLFF
TGTGCCAGCAGTGATGTACAGGGGCCAACTAATGAAAAACTGTTTTTT
>-|-|TRBV9|TRBJ2-2
CASSETLTNTGELFF
TGTGCCAGCAGCGAAACACTTACGAACACCGGGGAGCTGTTTTTT
>-|TRBD1|TRBV19|TRBJ2-2
CASSIKTGGTGELFF
TGTGCCAGTAGTATAAAGACAGGGGGGACCGGGGAGCTGTTTTTT
>-|TRBD1|TRBV7-9|TRBJ1-1
CASSWDRGVNTEAFF
TGTGCCAGCAGCTGGGACAGGGGTGTGAACACTGAAGCTTTCTTT
>-|TRBD2|TRBV5-1|TRBJ2-7
CASSLSTSGRAGLSYEQYF
TGCGCCAGCAGCTTGAGCACTAGCGGGAGGGCCGGATTATCCTACGAGCAGTACTTC
>-|-|TRBV27|TRBJ1-2
CASRSLQANFYGYTF
TGTGCCAGCAGATCACTACAGGCGAACTTCTATGGCTACACCTTC
>-|-|TRBV4-2|TRBJ2-2
CASSQDTGSNTGELFF
TGTGCCAGCAGCCAAGATACGGGCTCGAACACCGGGGAGCTGTTTTTT